The T cell receptor (beta chain) described here comes from a study of blood T cell repertoires in COVID-19. The germline CDR1 and CDR2 sequences are KGHSH and LQKENI. This CDR3 is built from 13 residues. The ends were cut back, 3 bases at V and 0 bases at J, with 4 bases in the middle. This table comes from immunoSEQ multiplex PCR, and its TCRdb copy is limited to in-frame clones, with some not included. Among about 180,000 clones listed, roughly 88% were seen once. The chain recombines TRBV18 with TRBJ2-3; D unresolved. The source material was peripheral blood. The sequence was obtained from a woman aged 40 to 50 with COVID-19, enrolled during active disease. The CDR3 coding sequence is TGTGCCAGCTCACCTCCTAGCACAGATACGCAGTATTTT. This sequence encodes CASSPPSTDTQYF.